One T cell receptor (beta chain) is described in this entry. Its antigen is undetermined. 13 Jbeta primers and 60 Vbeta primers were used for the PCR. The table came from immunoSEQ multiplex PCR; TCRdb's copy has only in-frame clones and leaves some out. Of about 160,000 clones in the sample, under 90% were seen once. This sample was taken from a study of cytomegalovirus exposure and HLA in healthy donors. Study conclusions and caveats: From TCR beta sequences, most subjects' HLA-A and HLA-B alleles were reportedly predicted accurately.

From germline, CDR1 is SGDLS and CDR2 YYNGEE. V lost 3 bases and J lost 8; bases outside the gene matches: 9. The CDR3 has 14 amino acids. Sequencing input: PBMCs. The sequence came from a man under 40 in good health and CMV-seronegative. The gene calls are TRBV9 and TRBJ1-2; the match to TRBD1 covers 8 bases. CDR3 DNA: TGTGCCAGCAGCGCCTCCCAGGGGGCAAAGGGCTACACCTTC. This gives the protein CASSASQGAKGYTF.